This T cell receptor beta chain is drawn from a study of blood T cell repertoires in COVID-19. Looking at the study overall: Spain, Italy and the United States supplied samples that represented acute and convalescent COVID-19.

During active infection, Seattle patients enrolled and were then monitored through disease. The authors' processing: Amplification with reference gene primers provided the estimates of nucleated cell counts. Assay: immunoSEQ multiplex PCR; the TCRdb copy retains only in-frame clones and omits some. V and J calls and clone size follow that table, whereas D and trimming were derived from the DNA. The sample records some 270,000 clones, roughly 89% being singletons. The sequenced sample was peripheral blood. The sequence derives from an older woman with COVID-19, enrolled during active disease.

The CDR3 DNA is TGTGCCAGCAGCTTAGCACAGGGAGTTGGTTCACCCCTCCACTTT. Amino acids: CASSLAQGVGSPLHF. V usage is TRBV7-8 and J usage is TRBJ1-6; D possibly corresponds to TRBD1 (6 bases). This CDR3 spans 15 amino acids. Germline V lookup: CDR1 SGHVS, CDR2 FQNEAQ. The V gene lost 0 bases and the J gene lost 9 bases, with 12 bases spanning the gap.